A selection of T cell receptor beta chains follows, all from one sample in a study of blood T cell repertoires in COVID-19. Clones were sequenced by immunoSEQ multiplex PCR, and TCRdb holds only the in-frame ones, with some missing. The sample yields about 92,000 clones, roughly 75% seen once. The sequenced sample consisted of peripheral blood. The receptors derive from a man aged 45 to 65 who had recovered from COVID-19. Both conserved end residues are part of each CDR3. The D gene is left open where the match is weak. Only some rows state a clone size, as once, few, many or a class for expanded clones.

len	d_gene	j_gene	abundance	v_gene	CDR3nt	CDR3aa
16	.	TRBJ2-2	.	TRBV24-1	TGTGCCACCAGTGAACCGACAGCGCGATACGGCGGGGAGCTGTTTTTT	CATSEPTARYGGELFF
14	.	TRBJ2-2	.	TRBV15	TGTGCCACCAGCAGACCGGGTGGTACCGGGGAGCTGTTTTTT	CATSRPGGTGELFF
15	TRBD1	TRBJ1-5	.	TRBV9	TGTGCCAGCAGCCCACAGGGACAGGGCTCGGAGCCCCAGCATTTT	CASSPQGQGSEPQHF
13	.	TRBJ2-7	.	TRBV12-3/TRBV12-4	TGTGCCAGCAGTTTAGGGAGAGCCTACGAGCAGTACTTC	CASSLGRAYEQYF
15	.	TRBJ1-4	medium-sized	TRBV19	TGTGCCAGTAGCAAAACAGGGTTCGCTAATGAAAAACTGTTTTTT	CASSKTGFANEKLFF
13	.	TRBJ2-1	.	TRBV9	TGTGCCAGCAGCCCCAGATTTGAGGGTGAGCAGTTCTTC	CASSPRFEGEQFF
12	.	TRBJ2-5	once	TRBV2	TGTGCCAGCTCAGAGTCGGGGGAGACCCAGTACTTC	CASSESGETQYF
15	.	TRBJ2-2	.	TRBV19	TGTGCCAGTAGTCTCAGGGTTTGGGGCACCGGGGAGCTGTTTTTT	CASSLRVWGTGELFF
17	.	TRBJ2-2	.	TRBV19	TGTGCCAGTATTAATTTGTTTGGGGGCGCGAACACCGGGGAGCTGTTTTTT	CASINLFGGANTGELFF
14	TRBD1	TRBJ2-3	.	TRBV2	TGTGCCAGCACCCAACAGGGGGCCGGAGATACGCAGTATTTT	CASTQQGAGDTQYF
13	.	TRBJ2-5	.	TRBV27	TGTGCCAGCAGTTTCTGGGCTGGGGAGACCCAGTACTTC	CASSFWAGETQYF
16	TRBD2	TRBJ2-2	.	TRBV5-4	TGTGCCAGCAGCCAGGGACTAGCGGCGAACACCGGGGAGCTGTTTTTT	CASSQGLAANTGELFF
13	TRBD1	TRBJ2-3	.	TRBV30	TGTGCCTGGAGTCCAGCCCCCCGGGACAGGGGATATTTT	CAWSPAPRDRGYF
15	TRBD1	TRBJ1-5	.	TRBV7-8	TGTGCCAGCAGCTCAGAGGGGGCGCGGGCTCAGCCCCAGCATTTT	CASSSEGARAQPQHF
16	.	TRBJ1-1	.	TRBV28	TGTGCCAGCAGTTTGGGTTTGGGACAAATGAACACTGAAGCTTTCTTT	CASSLGLGQMNTEAFF
15	TRBD1	TRBJ1-4	.	TRBV9	TGTGCCAGCAGCGTGGGACAGGGGGCGCGTGAAAAACTGTTTTTT	CASSVGQGAREKLFF
15	TRBD1	TRBJ2-5	.	TRBV5-1	TGCGCCAGCAGCGGTGGACAGGGGGCCAGAGAGACCCAGTACTTC	CASSGGQGARETQYF
15	.	TRBJ2-6	.	TRBV28	TGTGCCAGCAGTTTTCAGGCAGGGAGGGCCAACGTCCTGACTTTC	CASSFQAGRANVLTF
15	TRBD1	TRBJ1-5	few	TRBV5-6	TGTGCCAGCAGCTTTAGGGGGCGAAGCAATCAGCCCCAGCATTTT	CASSFRGRSNQPQHF
13	.	TRBJ2-1	.	TRBV4-2	TGTGCCAGCAGCCTCCAATACGGCAATGAGCAGTTCTTC	CASSLQYGNEQFF
17	TRBD1	TRBJ1-2	.	TRBV3-1/TRBV3-2	TGTGCCAGCAGCCCTAGGACAGGGTCAACCTTCAACTATGGCTACACCTTC	CASSPRTGSTFNYGYTF
16	.	TRBJ1-6	many	TRBV5-5	TGTGCCAGCAGCTTGGGGGCCCCAGGGTCCAATTCACCCCTCCACTTT	CASSLGAPGSNSPLHF
15	.	TRBJ1-4	.	TRBV7-8	TGTGCCAGCAGCTTAGGGGCAGATCCCTATGAAAAACTGTTTTTT	CASSLGADPYEKLFF
12	.	TRBJ2-1	.	TRBV28	TGTGCCAGCAGTCTCCGCTACAATGAGCAGTTCTTC	CASSLRYNEQFF
17	TRBD1	TRBJ1-5	.	TRBV19	TGTGCCAGTAGTATGAGGGGGACAGGGGGCAACAATCAGCCCCAGCATTTT	CASSMRGTGGNNQPQHF
14	.	TRBJ1-6	.	TRBV5-5	TGTGCCAGCAGCTTTGCGGGATTCAATTCACCCCTCCACTTT	CASSFAGFNSPLHF
12	TRBD1	TRBJ1-1	once	TRBV2	TGTGCCAGGAACTTCGGACAGGGAGAAGCTTTCTTT	CARNFGQGEAFF
15	.	TRBJ1-1	.	TRBV7-9	TGTGCCAGCAGCACATCATCGGGGTTGAACACTGAAGCTTTCTTT	CASSTSSGLNTEAFF
15	.	TRBJ1-1	.	TRBV7-9	TGTGCCAGCAGCTTAGTAAGTTTGGGGGGCACTGAAGCTTTCTTT	CASSLVSLGGTEAFF
15	TRBD2	TRBJ2-5	.	TRBV5-4	TGTGCCAGCAGCTTGGTACTAGCGGGAATGGAGACCCAGTACTTC	CASSLVLAGMETQYF
14	.	TRBJ1-2	once	TRBV7-2	TGTGCCAGCAGCTTAGAAACCGACAGCCGTGGCTACACCTTC	CASSLETDSRGYTF
13	.	TRBJ2-7	.	TRBV5-1	TGCGCCAGCAGCTTGGGACAGGCTTATGCGCAGTACTTC	CASSLGQAYAQYF
16	TRBD2	TRBJ2-1	.	TRBV28	TGTGCCAGCAAACCACGGGGGGGCCCGGTTAGCAATGAGCAGTTCTTC	CASKPRGGPVSNEQFF
16	TRBD2	TRBJ2-1	.	TRBV2	TGTGCCAGCGGAAGGACTAGCGGGGCGTCCTACAATGAGCAGTTCTTC	CASGRTSGASYNEQFF
15	.	TRBJ2-5	.	TRBV6-5	TGTGCCAGCATGCAATCAACGGGGTTTCGAGAGACCCAGTACTTC	CASMQSTGFRETQYF
15	TRBD2	TRBJ2-5	.	TRBV2	TGTGCCAGCAGTGAAGCCCCGGGGGGTCGAGAGACCCAGTACTTC	CASSEAPGGRETQYF
22	TRBD1	TRBJ1-5	.	TRBV7-9	TGTGCCAGCAACAACACGTACCACCGGGGACAGGGACCCTATGTGGGCAATCAGCCCCAGCATTTT	CASNNTYHRGQGPYVGNQPQHF
15	.	TRBJ2-5	.	TRBV5-1	TGCGCCAGCAGCTTGGGACTGGCGGGGGCGGAGACCCAGTACTTC	CASSLGLAGAETQYF
13	TRBD1	TRBJ2-2	.	TRBV29-1	TGCAGCGTAAGACAGGGCCCCACCGGGGAGCTGTTTTTT	CSVRQGPTGELFF
14	.	TRBJ1-6	.	TRBV6-5	TGTGCCAGCAGTTACTCGACAGCCAATTCACCCCTCCACTTT	CASSYSTANSPLHF
13	.	TRBJ2-7	.	TRBV25-1	TGTGCCAGCATGTCAAGTCTATCCTACGAGCAGTACTTC	CASMSSLSYEQYF
15	TRBD1	TRBJ2-7	.	TRBV5-1	TGCGCCAGCAGGGATCCGGGACAGCTTACCTACGAGCAGTACTTC	CASRDPGQLTYEQYF
17	TRBD2	TRBJ2-3	once	TRBV5-1	TGCGCCAGCAGCTCGAAGGGACTAGCGGGGAGCACAGATACGCAGTATTTT	CASSSKGLAGSTDTQYF
13	.	TRBJ2-2	few	TRBV5-1	TGCGCCAGCGGCACAGGGAACACCGGGGAGCTGTTTTTT	CASGTGNTGELFF
19	TRBD2	TRBJ2-7	once	TRBV6-4	TGTGCCAGCAGTGACCCTGGGACTAGCGGGGACCTCCACTCCTACGAGCAGTACTTC	CASSDPGTSGDLHSYEQYF
16	TRBD1	TRBJ2-6	.	TRBV30	TGTGCCCGCGGGACAGGCGTTAGCTCTGGGGCCAACGTCCTGACTTTC	CARGTGVSSGANVLTF
15	.	TRBJ1-2	.	TRBV4-1	TGCGCCAGCAGCCAAGGACGGACCAGGGACTATGGCTACACCTTC	CASSQGRTRDYGYTF
12	.	TRBJ1-1	.	TRBV10-3	TGTGCCATCAGTGAGTCTGACAGGGAAGCTTTCTTT	CAISESDREAFF
14	TRBD1	TRBJ1-2	few	TRBV27	TGTGCCAGCAGTTCCCTGGGACAGGGCTATGGCTACACCTTC	CASSSLGQGYGYTF
16	TRBD1	TRBJ2-6	.	TRBV24-1	TGTGCCACCAGTGATCCAGGGGGCTCTGGGGCCAACGTCCTGACTTTC	CATSDPGGSGANVLTF
16	TRBD2	TRBJ2-1	.	TRBV6-5	TGTGCCAGCAGATACAACTATGGCGGGGGGGCCAATGAGCAGTTCTTC	CASRYNYGGGANEQFF
13	.	TRBJ1-5	few	TRBV27	TGTGCCACGGCCGACAGTATTAATCAGCCCCAGCATTTT	CATADSINQPQHF
15	.	TRBJ1-1	.	TRBV27	TGTGCCAGCAGTTTTTTTCCAGCGGGGAACACTGAAGCTTTCTTT	CASSFFPAGNTEAFF
15	.	TRBJ1-4	.	TRBV5-4	TGTGCCAGCAGCTTTTCGGGGGGACGGGATGAAAAACTGTTTTTT	CASSFSGGRDEKLFF
16	TRBD2	TRBJ2-1	few	TRBV6-1	TGTGCCAGCAGTGAGCGTACCGGGACTAGGGTCAATGAGCAGTTCTTC	CASSERTGTRVNEQFF